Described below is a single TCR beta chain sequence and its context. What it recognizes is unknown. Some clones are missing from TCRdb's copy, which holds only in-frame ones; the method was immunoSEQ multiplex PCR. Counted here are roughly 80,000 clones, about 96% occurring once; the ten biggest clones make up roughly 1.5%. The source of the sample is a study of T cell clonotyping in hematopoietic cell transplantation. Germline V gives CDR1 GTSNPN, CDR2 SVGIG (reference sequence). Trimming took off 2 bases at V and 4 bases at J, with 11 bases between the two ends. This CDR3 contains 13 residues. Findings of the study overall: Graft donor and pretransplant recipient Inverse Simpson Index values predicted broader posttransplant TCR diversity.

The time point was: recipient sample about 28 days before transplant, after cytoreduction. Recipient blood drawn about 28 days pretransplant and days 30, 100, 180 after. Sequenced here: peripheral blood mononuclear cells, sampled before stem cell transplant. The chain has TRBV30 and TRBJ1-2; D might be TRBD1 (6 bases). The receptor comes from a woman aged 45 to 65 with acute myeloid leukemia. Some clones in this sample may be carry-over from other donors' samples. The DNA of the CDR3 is TGTGCCTGGAGTCCCCCAGGGGTCTATGGCTACACCTTC. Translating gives CAWSPPGVYGYTF.